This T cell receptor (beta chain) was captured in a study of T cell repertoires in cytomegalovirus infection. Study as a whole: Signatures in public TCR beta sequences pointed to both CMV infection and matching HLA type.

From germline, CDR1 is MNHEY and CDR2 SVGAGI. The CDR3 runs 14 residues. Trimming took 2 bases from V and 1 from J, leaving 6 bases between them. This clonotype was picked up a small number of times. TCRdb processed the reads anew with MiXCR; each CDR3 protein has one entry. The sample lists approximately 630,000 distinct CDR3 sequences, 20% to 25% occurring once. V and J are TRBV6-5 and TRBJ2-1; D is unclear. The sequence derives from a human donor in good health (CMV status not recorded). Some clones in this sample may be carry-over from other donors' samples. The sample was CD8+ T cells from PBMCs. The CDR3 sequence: CASSYSPSYNEQFF. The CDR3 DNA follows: TGTGCCAGCAGTTACAGCCCATCCTACAATGAGCAGTTCTTC.